The entry below describes one T cell receptor beta chain. It is unclear where the CDR3 begins or ends on the DNA, so no DNA is shown, and the CDR3 is as TCRdb lists it. Original methodology: The authors estimated nucleated cell counts from reference gene primer amplification. TCRdb's copy holds only in-frame clones and misses some; the assay was immunoSEQ multiplex PCR. Clonal size and the V and J genes are those of that table, whereas D and trimming came from the DNA. The data hold over 150,000 clones, with 90% observed a single time. The entry originates in a study of blood T cell repertoires in COVID-19. The germline gives CDR1 MNHEY, CDR2 SVGAGI. The CDR3 numbers 15 amino acids, ends counted.

This receptor was obtained from a man aged 50 or older with acute or convalescent COVID-19. The chain combines TRBV6-5 with TRBJ1-1. The sequenced material came from peripheral blood. CDR3 sequence reads: CASSTSRGGHTEAFF.